A selection of T cell receptor beta chains follows, all from one sample in a study of technical replicates of blood from four donors. Data came from immunoSEQ multiplex PCR; TCRdb stores just in-frame clones and leaves some out. The sample carries approximately 76,000 clones, 80% to 90% recorded once. Sequencing was performed on PBMCs. The receptor set was obtained from a human donor in good health. Some clones in this sample may be carry-over from other donors' samples. The CDR3 runs from the conserved cysteine through the conserved F or W. The D gene is left open where the match is weak. Where a row states a size, it is once, few, many or the class of an expanded clone; other rows omit it.

d_gene	v_gene	j_gene	abundance	CDR3aa	CDR3nt
NA	TRBV9	TRBJ1-1	few	CASSVDLSMTEAFF	TGTGCCAGCAGCGTAGATTTGAGCATGACTGAAGCTTTCTTT
NA	TRBV6-5	TRBJ2-2	NA	CASSDRTGELFF	TGTGCCAGCAGTGACAGGACCGGGGAGCTGTTTTTT
TRBD1	TRBV4-3	TRBJ2-3	NA	CASSQVYRGVQDTQYF	TGCGCCAGCAGCCAAGTCTACAGGGGGGTCCAAGATACGCAGTATTTT
TRBD1	TRBV4-3	TRBJ2-7	once	CASSQDWTGRSYEQYF	TGCGCCAGCAGCCAAGACTGGACAGGTCGCTCCTACGAGCAGTACTTC
NA	TRBV5-1	TRBJ1-2	NA	CASSLGQQAYYGYTF	TGCGCCAGCAGCTTGGGGCAGCAGGCTTACTATGGCTACACCTTC
TRBD2	TRBV4-3	TRBJ2-7	NA	CASSLGLAGGSSYEQYF	TGCGCCAGCAGCTTGGGACTAGCGGGGGGCTCCTCCTACGAGCAGTACTTC
NA	TRBV4-3	TRBJ1-2	NA	CASSQGQNYGYTF	TGCGCCAGCAGCCAGGGACAAAACTATGGCTACACCTTC
TRBD2	TRBV5-4	TRBJ2-2	NA	CASSLTSGFTGELFF	TGTGCCAGCAGCTTGACTAGCGGATTCACCGGGGAGCTGTTTTTT
TRBD2	TRBV15	TRBJ2-2	NA	CATSRGGSGRATGELFF	TGTGCCACCAGCAGAGGAGGTAGCGGGAGGGCCACCGGGGAGCTGTTTTTT
TRBD2	TRBV6-5	TRBJ2-3	NA	CASSYSLTGGADTQYF	TGTGCCAGCAGTTACTCGTTAACGGGAGGGGCAGATACGCAGTATTTT
NA	TRBV6-5	TRBJ2-1	NA	CASSYDYYNEQFF	TGTGCCAGCAGTTACGACTACTACAATGAGCAGTTCTTC
NA	TRBV30	TRBJ1-1	NA	CAWTGGGLTEAFF	TGTGCCTGGACCGGCGGGGGTCTAACTGAAGCTTTCTTT
NA	TRBV30	TRBJ1-2	NA	CAWGRVQRIYGYTF	TGTGCCTGGGGTCGCGTTCAGAGGATCTATGGCTACACCTTC
TRBD2	TRBV19	TRBJ2-2	NA	CASTWGGTGELFF	TGTGCCAGTACCTGGGGGGGGACCGGGGAGCTGTTTTTT
TRBD1	TRBV6-1	TRBJ2-7	NA	CASRTPGQVFEQYF	TGTGCCAGCAGAACCCCGGGACAGGTCTTCGAGCAGTACTTC
TRBD2	TRBV4-1	TRBJ2-5	NA	CASSPNPGGKGQTQYF	TGCGCCAGCAGCCCAAACCCGGGAGGGAAGGGGCAGACCCAGTACTTC
NA	TRBV6-5	TRBJ2-1	NA	CASSFGISSYNEQFF	TGTGCCAGCAGCTTCGGGATTAGCTCCTACAATGAGCAGTTCTTC
TRBD2	TRBV14	TRBJ2-1	NA	CASSRRTSGSQNEQFF	TGTGCCAGCAGCCGGAGGACTAGCGGGAGTCAGAATGAGCAGTTCTTC
TRBD2	TRBV7-3	TRBJ2-1	NA	CASSSYPGLDYNEQFF	TGTGCCAGCAGCTCCTACCCGGGACTAGACTACAATGAGCAGTTCTTC
TRBD1	TRBV29-1	TRBJ1-2	medium-sized	CSVETGVLYGYTF	TGCAGCGTTGAGACAGGGGTCCTCTATGGCTACACCTTC
TRBD1	TRBV29-1	TRBJ2-1	NA	CSGGTVSKQFF	TGCAGCGGGGGGACAGTCAGTAAGCAGTTCTTC
NA	TRBV5-4	TRBJ1-2	NA	CASSLAGGLIYGYTF	TGTGCCAGCAGCTTGGCTGGCGGATTAATCTATGGCTACACCTTC
TRBD1	TRBV5-1	TRBJ1-1	NA	CASSPRGDTEAFF	TGCGCCAGCAGCCCCAGGGGGGACACTGAAGCTTTCTTT
NA	TRBV13	TRBJ2-2	NA	CASSLPVRGPGELFF	TGTGCCAGCAGCTTACCCGTCCGAGGGCCCGGGGAGCTGTTTTTT
NA	TRBV5-6	TRBJ2-7	NA	CASSWGHYEQYF	TGTGCCAGCAGCTGGGGACACTACGAGCAGTACTTC
TRBD1	TRBV5-1	TRBJ1-3	NA	CASSLSGTVSGNTIYF	TGCGCCAGCAGCTTGTCCGGGACAGTCTCTGGAAACACCATATATTTT
NA	TRBV7-2	TRBJ1-1	few	CASSLGGGGGGAFF	TGTGCCAGCAGCTTAGGAGGCGGGGGCGGAGGAGCTTTCTTT
NA	TRBV9	TRBJ2-1	NA	CASSPYHNYNEQFF	TGTGCCAGCAGCCCCTATCATAACTACAATGAGCAGTTCTTC
TRBD2	TRBV7-9	TRBJ2-1	many	CASTRLAHYNEQFF	TGTGCCAGCACCCGACTAGCGCACTACAATGAGCAGTTCTTC
NA	TRBV7-9	TRBJ2-1	NA	CASSPDIYNEQFF	TGTGCCAGCAGCCCTGACATCTACAATGAGCAGTTCTTC